What follows are 32 T cell receptor beta chains derived from one specimen sequenced in a study of identical twins. One entry per CDR3 protein results from TCRdb running MiXCR on the 5' RACE reads. The sample lists 400,000 to 550,000 distinct CDR3 sequences; roughly 21% were seen once. Separately, the same data were catalogued under a study of T cells expressing NK-cell markers.

The sequencing sample was made of CD4+ T cells sorted from blood. The source of these receptors is a woman between 18 and 29 years old in good health.

This chain links TRBV11-2 with TRBJ2-2, with 7 bases matching TRBD1. The V segment lost 5 bases and the J segment 8 bases; nucleotides outside the gene matches: 8. The germline CDR1 and CDR2 sequences are SGHAT and FQNNGV. The CDR3 covers 14 residues. The CDR3 DNA sequence: TGTGCCAGCAGCGCTCGACAGGGTTCAGGGGAGCTGTTTTTT. It is translated as CASSARQGSGELFF.

This clonotype was counted only a few times. CDR3 amino acids: CASSPRLAGGIDTQYF. The CDR3 nucleotides are TGTGCCAGCAGCCCTAGACTAGCGGGGGGAATAGATACGCAGTATTTT. V usage is TRBV7-2 and J usage is TRBJ2-3, with TRBD2 identical over 13 bases. The CDR3 consists of 16 residues. The junction had 7 bases not matched to a gene; V was cut back by 5 bases and J by 5 bases. Germline V gives CDR1 SGHTA, CDR2 FQGNSA.

This clonotype was seen a handful of times. This rearrangement joins TRBV6-1 to TRBJ2-2; 8 bases line up with TRBD1. V lost 5 bases and J lost 3; bases outside the gene matches: 5. CDR3 size: 15 residues. CDR1 and CDR2 from the germline V gene are MNHNS and SASEGT. CDR3 loop: CASSRQGLYTGELFF. DNA of the CDR3: TGTGCCAGCAGTAGACAGGGGTTGTACACCGGGGAGCTGTTTTTT.

This clonotype appeared a few times. CDR3 in DNA: TGTGCCGGAAAGGACAGTGCAGGGAATACGCAGTATTTT. This encodes CAGKDSAGNTQYF. The chain combines TRBV28 with TRBJ2-3; D may be TRBD1 (6 bases). CDR1 is MDHEN, CDR2 SYDVKM, per germline. Between the trimmed V and J ends, which lost 11 bases and 7 bases, there was a span of 19 bases. The length of the CDR3 is 13 residues.

The chain uses TRBV29-1 and TRBJ2-5; D is possibly TRBD2 (5 bases). The CDR3 has 12 residues. The V and J ends lost 4 bases and 5 bases respectively, with 11 bases between them. Germline CDR1 and CDR2: SQVTM and ANQGSEA. CDR3 coding DNA: TGCAGCGTTGTCTGGGGAGCCGAGACCCAGTACTTC. It yields the protein CSVVWGAETQYF.

This clonotype was detected a few times. The chain links TRBV11-1 to TRBJ2-3; 11 bases fit TRBD2. Germline loops: CDR1 SGHAT, CDR2 FQDESV (reference sequence). V shed 5 bases, J shed 0 bases, and the junction held 10 bases outside the gene matches. The CDR3 runs 18 residues. The CDR3 DNA reads TGTGCCAGCAGCACACGCACCGGGACTAGCGGCAGCACAGATACGCAGTATTTT. This gives the protein CASSTRTGTSGSTDTQYF. Based on the CDR3 plus reference TRBV11-1 and TRBJ2-3, the full variable domain is EAEVAQSPRYKITEKSQAVAFWCDPISGHATLYWYRQILGQGPELLVQFQDESVVDDSQLPKDRFSAERLKGVDSTLKIQPAELGDSAMYLCASSTRTGTSGSTDTQYFGPGTRLTVL.

This chain links TRBV20-1 with TRBJ1-2; 9 positions match TRBD1. V lost 3 bases to trimming and J lost 5 bases; unmatched junction nucleotides: 7. Germline-derived CDR1 and CDR2 are DFQATT and SNEGSKA (reference sequence). This CDR3 comprises 14 residues. CDR3 in amino acids: CSASSSTGGYGYTF. DNA for the CDR3: TGCAGTGCTAGCAGTTCGACAGGGGGATATGGCTACACCTTC.

The chain carries TRBV30 and TRBJ1-6; D call uncertain. This CDR3 is 15 amino acids long. V was trimmed by 0 bases and J by 6 bases, leaving 12 bases between them. Germline-derived CDR1 and CDR2 are GTSNPN and SVGIG (reference sequence). CDR3 region: CAWSVLGEANSPLHF. In DNA form, the CDR3 reads TGTGCCTGGAGTGTACTTGGGGAAGCTAATTCACCCCTCCACTTT.

This clonotype was seen repeatedly, ten times or more. The gene calls are TRBV4-2 and TRBJ2-5, with TRBD2 matching over 8 bases. V shed 0 bases and J 1 base; nucleotides not matched to a gene: 4. CDR1 is LGHNA and CDR2 is YNFKEQ in the germline V gene. CDR3 length: 16 amino acids. Here the CDR3 reads CASSQEWSGGQETQYF. In DNA form, the CDR3 reads TGTGCCAGCAGCCAAGAATGGAGCGGGGGCCAAGAGACCCAGTACTTC.

The V call is TRBV12-3 or TRBV12-4, the J call TRBJ2-3; no clear D gene. The length of the CDR3 is 14 residues. Deletions cut 5 bases from V and 5 bases from J, with 14 bases between. CDR3 nucleotide sequence: TGTGCCAGCAGTGTCGGACCTTTCGGAGATACGCAGTATTTT. Protein: CASSVGPFGDTQYF.

The chain joins TRBV27 to TRBJ1-4; D remains unclear. Trimming removed 6 bases at V and 0 bases at J, with 11 bases between. The CDR3 consists of 15 residues. The germline CDR1 and CDR2 sequences are MNHEY and SMNVEV (reference sequence). The CDR3 is CASRRTGTTNEKLFF. As DNA, the CDR3 is TGTGCCAGCAGACGCACGGGAACAACTAATGAAAAACTGTTTTTT.

This rearrangement joins TRBV9 to TRBJ1-3, with D perhaps matching TRBD1 (5 bases). Trimming removed 4 bases at V and 3 bases at J, with 20 bases between. The CDR3 runs 17 residues. Per germline, CDR1 SGDLS and CDR2 YYNGEE. CDR3 bases: TGTGCCAGCAGCCCCCGGGGCGGGGGAAGGAATGGAAACACCATATATTTT. Residues: CASSPRGGGRNGNTIYF. Full variable domain (rest looked up from reference TRBV9 and TRBJ1-3): DSGVTQTPKHLITATGQRVTLRCSPRSGDLSVYWYQQSLDQGLQFLIQYYNGEERAKGNILERFSAQQFPDLHSELNLSSLELGDSALYFCASSPRGGGRNGNTIYFGEGSWLTVV.

This clonotype was detected many times. The rearrangement joins TRBV15 to TRBJ1-1; TRBD1 matches at 9 bases. V lost 3 bases, J lost 12 bases, and 2 bases stayed unmatched. The CDR3 covers 11 residues. Germline CDR1 is LNHNV and CDR2 is YYDKDF (reference sequence). CDR3 in DNA: TGTGCCACCAGCAGGACAGGGGGGACTTTCTTT. Residues: CATSRTGGTFF.

In DNA form, the CDR3 reads TGCAGCGTGGCGACAGGGTCCAACTATGGCTACACCTTC. It codes for CSVATGSNYGYTF. The chain carries TRBV29-1 and TRBJ1-2, with 7 nucleotides matching TRBD1. Germline CDR1 and CDR2: SQVTM and ANQGSEA. The CDR3 length is 13 residues. V gave up 6 bases and J gave up 2 bases; unmatched junction bases: 6.

This clonotype appeared a few times. This chain uses TRBV6-5 with TRBJ2-7; D remains ambiguous. The CDR3 extends over 14 amino acids. Germline V gene data show CDR1 as MNHEY and CDR2 as SVGAGI. The V gene lost 0 bases and the J gene lost 0 bases, with 6 bases spanning the gap. CDR3 nucleotide sequence: TGTGCCAGCAGTTACTCGCAGAGCTCCTACGAGCAGTACTTC. Protein sequence: CASSYSQSSYEQYF.

The rearrangement uses TRBV29-1 and TRBJ2-1, with 8 bases matching TRBD2. CDR1 and CDR2 from the germline V gene are SQVTM and ANQGSEA. V was pared by 5 bases and J by 0 bases, with 9 bases of the junction left unmatched. This CDR3 spans 16 amino acids. The CDR3 loop is CSVRIAGLSSYNEQFF. The CDR3 region has the DNA TGCAGCGTTAGGATAGCGGGGCTAAGCTCCTACAATGAGCAGTTCTTC.

This clonotype has ten or more counts. This chain connects TRBV20-1 to TRBJ1-4, with TRBD1 as a possible D gene (5 bases). The CDR3 totals 14 residues. CDR1 is DFQATT, CDR2 SNEGSKA, per germline (reference sequence). The ends were cut back, 3 bases at V and 8 bases at J, with 16 bases in the middle. CDR3 coding DNA: TGCAGTGCTAGTGATTCCGGGGCCAGCGAAAAACTGTTTTTT. It yields the protein CSASDSGASEKLFF.

The rearrangement links TRBV4-1 to TRBJ1-5; D unclear. The ends were cut back, 1 base at V and 2 bases at J, with 9 bases in the middle. The length of the CDR3 is 15 residues. Germline loops: CDR1 MGHRA, CDR2 YSYEKL. The CDR3 DNA is TGCGCCAGCAGCCAAGGCCCTCAGGGCAATCAGCCCCAGCATTTT. Translating it yields CASSQGPQGNQPQHF.

The chain couples TRBV3-1 to TRBJ2-3; unclear D gene. The CDR3 is 15 residues long. V was trimmed by 6 bases and J by 3 bases, leaving 16 bases between them. In germline, CDR1 is LGHDT, CDR2 YNNKEL (reference sequence). CDR3 residues: CASSPNPRWTDTQYF. The CDR3 bases are TGTGCCAGCAGTCCTAATCCGCGTTGGACAGATACGCAGTATTTT.

Only a few counts were recorded for this clonotype. The chain couples TRBV12-3 or TRBV12-4 to TRBJ1-2; D call uncertain. CDR3 size: 13 residues. The V end lost 5 bases, the J end lost 8 bases, and 15 bases lay between the germline ends. Written as DNA, the CDR3 is TGTGCCAGCAGTCAATTAAACGGTGGCGGCTACACCTTC. Translating gives CASSQLNGGGYTF.

The V gene is TRBV19, the J gene TRBJ2-1, with a weak D call TRBD2 (6 bases). Trimming shortened V by 3 bases and J by 0 bases, and 15 bases separated the two germline ends. The germline V gene has CDR1 LNHDA and CDR2 SQIVND (reference sequence). The CDR3 totals 17 residues. CDR3 residues: CASSILLAQSSYNEQFF. Here the CDR3 DNA reads TGTGCCAGTAGTATTTTACTAGCACAGAGCTCCTACAATGAGCAGTTCTTC.

This chain joins TRBV6-1 and TRBJ1-1; possible D gene TRBD1, 5 bases. V lost 7 bases to trimming and J lost 11 bases, with 23 bases between them. CDR3 length equals 14 residues. Germline values: CDR1 MNHNS, CDR2 SASEGT. CDR3: CASKGSGRGFGAFF. CDR3 coding DNA: TGTGCCAGCAAGGGTTCAGGGCGGGGGTTTGGTGCTTTCTTT.

The V and J genes are TRBV10-3 and TRBJ2-7; the match to TRBD1 covers 7 bases. The CDR3 is made up of 16 amino acids. V trimming: 0 bases; J trimming: 2 bases; junction bases outside the gene matches: 7. Germline values: CDR1 ENHRY, CDR2 SYGVKD. CDR3 amino acids: CAISESTGKMTYEQYF. As DNA, the CDR3 is TGTGCCATCAGTGAGTCGACAGGGAAGATGACCTACGAGCAGTACTTC.

The CDR3 protein is CASSRWVGRGRGNEQFF. In nucleotides, the CDR3 is TGTGCCAGCAGCCGCTGGGTCGGGCGGGGAAGAGGGAATGAGCAGTTCTTC. The V and J genes are TRBV7-2 and TRBJ2-1; possibly TRBD2 for D (6 bases). V lost 5 bases to trimming and J lost 7 bases, with 24 bases between them. Germline V gene sequence: CDR1 SGHTA, CDR2 FQGNSA. This CDR3 has 17 amino acids.

The chain couples TRBV5-1 to TRBJ2-1; 12 positions match TRBD2. This CDR3 region has 17 residues. V gave up 4 bases and J gave up 9 bases; unmatched junction bases: 14. Germline loops: CDR1 SGHRS, CDR2 YFSETQ. The CDR3 loop is CASSRQLAGGFDCEQFF. CDR3 bases: TGCGCCAGCAGCCGGCAACTAGCGGGAGGATTCGACTGTGAGCAGTTCTTC. Looking up the rest from reference TRBV5-1 and TRBJ2-1 gives the full variable domain: KAGVTQTPRYLIKTRGQQVTLSCSPISGHRSVSWYQQTPGQGLQFLFEYFSETQRNKGNFPGRFSGRQFSNSRSEMNVSTLELGDSALYLCASSRQLAGGFDCEQFFGPGTRLTVL.

This clonotype has only a few counts. The chain employs TRBV10-3 and TRBJ1-5; D may be TRBD1 (5 bases). The length of the CDR3 is 13 residues. V lost 6 bases and J 2 bases, leaving 8 bases between the germline ends. The germline V gene encodes CDR1 ENHRY and CDR2 SYGVKD. CDR3 coding DNA: TGTGCCATCAGAGGGGCAGGCAATCAGCCCCAGCATTTT. Residues: CAIRGAGNQPQHF.

The chain is built from TRBV20-1 and TRBJ2-5; the D call may be TRBD1 or TRBD2 (6 bases each). Germline assignment: CDR1 DFQATT and CDR2 SNEGSKA (reference sequence). The CDR3 spans 13 residues. Trimming pared 6 bases from V and 8 bases from J, leaving 19 bases between. The CDR3 coding sequence is TGCAGTGCCTCGGTACTAGGGGGGTCAACCCAGTACTTC. It yields the protein CSASVLGGSTQYF.

J is TRBJ1-4 and V is TRBV12-3 or TRBV12-4, with TRBD1 matching 10 bases. This CDR3 region has 17 residues. The V and J ends lost 5 bases and 7 bases, in that order; junction bases with no gene match: 13. The chain's CDR3 is CASSPGTGAVKAEKLFF. The CDR3, as DNA: TGTGCCAGCAGTCCCGGGACAGGGGCCGTGAAGGCTGAAAAACTGTTTTTT.

The CDR3, as DNA: TGTGCCAGCAGCGGAAGGGCCGGACTAGCGGGTGTGGGTGAGCAGTTCTTC. Translation gives CASSGRAGLAGVGEQFF. The chain couples TRBV14 to TRBJ2-1; 11 bases fit TRBD2. This CDR3 is built from 17 residues. Germline V CDR1 and CDR2: SGHDN, FVKESK. Germline trimming cut 5 bases from V and 9 bases from J; bases unmatched to any gene: 15.

J is TRBJ2-7 and V is TRBV7-9; maybe TRBD1 (5 bases). Germline-derived CDR1 and CDR2 are SEHNR and FQNEAQ (reference sequence). The ends were cut back, 4 bases at V and 7 bases at J, with 17 bases in the middle. The CDR3 spans 14 residues. In nucleotides, the CDR3 is TGTGCCAGCAGCTGGGGATTGGACACTTGGGAGCAGTACTTC. Encoded protein: CASSWGLDTWEQYF.

CDR3 sequence: CSAREGTDAYGYTF. In DNA form, the CDR3 reads TGCAGTGCTAGAGAGGGGACAGACGCCTATGGCTACACCTTC. J is TRBJ1-2 and V is TRBV20-1, with TRBD1 matching over 7 bases. This CDR3 has 14 residues. V shed 0 bases and J 4 bases; nucleotides not matched to a gene: 5. Germline CDR1 is DFQATT and CDR2 is SNEGSKA (reference sequence).

The chain couples TRBV12-3 or TRBV12-4 to TRBJ2-5, with a weak D call TRBD1 (5 bases). V shed 6 bases and J shed 7 bases, with 12 bases lying between them. The CDR3 length is 12 residues. The CDR3 nucleotides read TGTGCCAGCAGGCAGGGCCCGGGGACCCAGTACTTC. This translates into CASRQGPGTQYF.